Below, one TCR beta chain is given with its context. This entry is derived from a study of T cells in Graves' hyperthyroidism and ophthalmopathy. The CDR3 consists of 16 residues. The germline CDR1 and CDR2 sequences are SGHVS and FNYEAQ. Trimming removed 1 base at V and 4 bases at J, with 16 bases between. Template material for amplifying TCR beta CDR3 regions consisted of RNA transcripts. HTBI primers were the set used in a first-round RT-PCR of the TCR CDR3. TCRdb passed the multiplex PCR reads through MiXCR, listing each CDR3 protein once. This table has around 570,000 distinct CDR3 sequences, about 20% appearing once. Ophthalmopathy cases scored 3 or more on the Clinical Activity Score and 4 or more on NOSPECS grade, with duration below 3 months. Fresh peripheral blood, 8 to 10 ml, was the source of the PBMCs.

The chain joins TRBV7-6 to TRBJ1-2; no firm D call. The origin of this receptor is a man aged 35 to 55 with Graves' ophthalmopathy. Source material: blood. DNA of the CDR3: TGTGCCAGCAGCTTAGACTCGTGGGAATCAGGCTATGGCTACACCTTC. The encoded protein is CASSLDSWESGYGYTF.